These 29 T cell receptor beta chains were sequenced from one sample in a study of blood T cell repertoires in COVID-19. Here immunoSEQ multiplex PCR was the method, and the copy in TCRdb shows in-frame clones only, minus some. Of roughly 70,000 clones in the sample, around 88% were seen once. The sequenced material came from peripheral blood. Receptor source: a woman between 65 and 79 years old with acute or convalescent COVID-19.

This clone was detected only once. The rearrangement links TRBV5-1 to TRBJ1-2; the D is unclear. The CDR3 runs 12 residues. V lost 1 base to trimming and J lost 3 bases, with 4 bases between them. Germline lookup yields CDR1 SGHRS and CDR2 YFSETQ. CDR3 protein: CASSLTDYGYTF. The CDR3 DNA reads as TGCGCCAGCAGCTTGACGGACTATGGCTACACCTTC.

CDR3 sequence (DNA): TGTGCCAGCAGGATTACAGGGGATCAGCCCCAGCATTTT. It yields the protein CASRITGDQPQHF. V gene TRBV12-3 or TRBV12-4 combines with J gene TRBJ1-5, with 7 bases lining up with TRBD1. The CDR3 runs to 13 residues. With V trimmed by 6 bases and J by 5 bases, 4 bases remained unmatched.

The chain links TRBV15 to TRBJ1-4; TRBD1 is a possible D gene (5 bases). This CDR3 is built from 16 residues. CDR1 and CDR2 from the germline V gene are LNHNV and YYDKDF (reference sequence). The V end was cut by 3 bases, the J end by 13 bases, with 24 bases between. Here the CDR3 reads CATSRGRGTASGGLFF. CDR3 DNA: TGTGCCACCAGCAGGGGGCGGGGCACGGCCTCGGGGGGACTGTTTTTT. The variable domain in full, with the rest retrieved from reference TRBV15 and TRBJ1-4, is DAMVIQNPRYQVTQFGKPVTLSCSQTLNHNVMYWYQQKSSQAPKLLFHYYDKDFNNEADTPDNFQSRRPNTSFCFLDIRSPGLGDTAMYLCATSRGRGTASGGLFFGSGTQLSVL.

This chain uses TRBV6-2 or TRBV6-3 with TRBJ1-5; D is ambiguous. The germline V and J ends were trimmed by 2 bases and 1 base, with 6 bases remaining between them. The CDR3 has 14 residues. Germline loops: CDR1 MNHEY, CDR2 SVGEGT. The CDR3 spells CASSYRGSNQPQHF. The CDR3 DNA reads TGTGCCAGCAGTTACCGGGGAAGCAATCAGCCCCAGCATTTT.

The CDR3 DNA reads as TGCGCCAGCAGCCAACAACCAAACAGGGACAATCAGCCCCAGCATTTT. It codes for CASSQQPNRDNQPQHF. This chain joins TRBV4-1 and TRBJ1-5, with a tentative D call TRBD1 (6 bases). This CDR3 region has 16 residues. Trimming stripped 2 bases from V and 3 bases from J, with 14 bases between. Germline CDR1 is MGHRA and CDR2 is YSYEKL.

This clone was detected once. This chain connects TRBV29-1 to TRBJ1-1; D is perhaps TRBD1 (6 bases). The germline V gene encodes CDR1 SQVTM and CDR2 ANQGSEA. Trimming pared 6 bases from V and 3 bases from J, leaving 14 bases between. This CDR3 spans 13 amino acids. The CDR3 DNA reads as TGCAGCGTCCGCGGACAGCTATACACTGAAGCTTTCTTT. Translating gives CSVRGQLYTEAFF. Combining the CDR3 with reference TRBV29-1 and TRBJ1-1 gives the whole variable domain SAVISQKPSRDICQRGTSLTIQCQVDSQVTMMFWYRQQPGQSLTLIATANQGSEATYESGFVIDKFPISRPNLTFSTLTVSNMSPEDSSIYLCSVRGQLYTEAFFGQGTRLTVV.

V usage is TRBV6-6 and J usage is TRBJ2-1, with 8 nucleotides matching TRBD2. The germline gives CDR1 MNHNY, CDR2 SVGAGI (reference sequence). The CDR3 consists of 16 residues. Trimming at V came to 6 bases and at J to 0 bases, leaving 7 bases not matched to a gene. The CDR3 nucleotides are TGTGCCAGCAGCTCCGGACTAGCCAGCTCCTACAATGAGCAGTTCTTC. Translated: CASSSGLASSYNEQFF.

This clone appeared once. The genes are TRBV6-6 and TRBJ2-5, with 7 bases lining up with TRBD2. The CDR3 length is 14 residues. V gave up 6 bases and J gave up 5 bases; unmatched junction bases: 9. Germline CDR1 and CDR2: MNHNY and SVGAGI (reference sequence). CDR3 sequence (DNA): TGTGCCAGCAGCCCCGGAGGGCGGGAGGAGACCCAGTACTTC. This gives the protein CASSPGGREETQYF.

V gene TRBV5-1 combines with J gene TRBJ2-3; TRBD2 matches at 8 bases. Germline CDR1 and CDR2: SGHRS and YFSETQ. The CDR3 runs to 18 residues. V was pared by 2 bases and J by 1 base, with 12 bases of the junction left unmatched. This chain's CDR3 is CASSFRLTGTRRTDTQYF. CDR3 sequence (DNA): TGCGCCAGCAGCTTTCGCCTAACCGGGACTAGACGCACAGATACGCAGTATTTT.

This clone was seen once. The V call is TRBV12-3 or TRBV12-4, the J call TRBJ1-6; weak D call: TRBD1 (6 bases). The CDR3 has 12 residues. V was shortened by 10 bases and J by 7 bases, with 11 bases between the two germline ends. CDR3 sequence (DNA): TGTGCCACGACAGGACTCAATTCACCCCTCCACTTT. It encodes CATTGLNSPLHF.

This chain uses TRBV28 with TRBJ2-7; D perhaps matches TRBD2 (5 bases). Trimming removed 6 bases from V and 2 bases from J, with 8 bases in between. The CDR3 has 12 amino acids. From germline, CDR1 is MDHEN and CDR2 SYDVKM. The CDR3 loop reads CASSPGTYEQYF. The CDR3 nucleotides are TGTGCCAGCAGCCCCGGGACCTACGAGCAGTACTTC.

The V and J genes are TRBV7-9 and TRBJ2-3, with D possibly being TRBD2 (6 bases). Trimming took 5 bases from V and 5 from J, leaving 14 bases between them. Germline V lookup: CDR1 SEHNR, CDR2 FQNEAQ (reference sequence). The CDR3 extends over 14 amino acids. The CDR3 protein is CASSPGDARDTQYF. The CDR3, as DNA: TGTGCCAGCAGCCCGGGGGATGCGAGAGATACGCAGTATTTT.

This chain links TRBV19 with TRBJ2-1; 8 bases match TRBD1. J gave up 8 bases and V 4 bases, and 7 bases lay outside the gene matches. CDR1 is LNHDA, CDR2 SQIVND, per germline (reference sequence). This CDR3 has 14 residues. In DNA, the CDR3 is TGTGCCAGTAGTAAACGTGACAGGGGCGATGAGCAGTTCTTC. Translation gives CASSKRDRGDEQFF.

This rearrangement joins TRBV28 to TRBJ2-7; unclear D gene. The germline V gene has CDR1 MDHEN and CDR2 SYDVKM. The CDR3 covers 15 residues. Trimming left V 1 base short and J 0 bases short, with 10 bases between. The DNA of the CDR3 is TGTGCCAGCAGTTTATTGGGCAGCACCTCCTACGAGCAGTACTTC. It specifies CASSLLGSTSYEQYF.

The chain uses TRBV28 and TRBJ1-6; D possibly corresponds to TRBD1 (6 bases). V was pared by 6 bases and J by 3 bases, with 12 bases between. The CDR3 is 15 residues long. Germline lookup yields CDR1 MDHEN and CDR2 SYDVKM. The CDR3 nucleotides are TGTGCCAGCAGGAAACAGGGAATCTATAATTCACCCCTCCACTTT. It translates to CASRKQGIYNSPLHF.

The gene calls are TRBV7-2 and TRBJ1-1; 9 nucleotides align to TRBD1. Germline V gives CDR1 SGHTA, CDR2 FQGNSA. With 3 bases clipped from V and 4 bases from J, the junction kept 6 bases outside the gene matches. The CDR3 contains 15 residues. DNA for the CDR3: TGTGCCAGCAGCTTCGTACAGGGGGCAGGCACTGAAGCTTTCTTT. Translation: CASSFVQGAGTEAFF.

This clone was observed a handful of times. V usage is TRBV28 and J usage is TRBJ1-5; 7 bases map to TRBD1. Germline assignment: CDR1 MDHEN and CDR2 SYDVKM. V was clipped by 3 bases and J by 3 bases; unmatched bases: 5. CDR3 size: 15 residues. The CDR3, as DNA: TGTGCCAGCAGTTTGCCCACAGGGGACAATCAGCCCCAGCATTTT. This encodes CASSLPTGDNQPQHF.

The chain links TRBV18 to TRBJ1-1, with TRBD1 identical over 7 bases. Trimming at V came to 2 bases and at J to 8 bases, leaving 11 bases not matched to a gene. This CDR3 is built from 15 residues. The germline V gene encodes CDR1 KGHSH and CDR2 LQKENI. The CDR3 bases are TGTGCCAGCTCACCAGGAGGAGGGGGCCTTCTAGAAGCTTTCTTT. Translating it yields CASSPGGGGLLEAFF.

This chain joins TRBV27 and TRBJ1-1; 7 bases line up with TRBD1. Trimming cost V 6 bases and J 1 base; bases outside gene matches: 11. Per the germline V gene, CDR1 is MNHEY and CDR2 is SMNVEV (reference sequence). The CDR3 length is 16 residues. CDR3 region: CASRSTDRARNTEAFF. Written as DNA, the CDR3 is TGTGCCAGCAGGTCAACCGACAGGGCGAGGAACACTGAAGCTTTCTTT.

This chain connects TRBV7-8 to TRBJ1-6; 9 bases are shared with TRBD1. Germline V CDR1 and CDR2: SGHVS, FQNEAQ. This CDR3 is 15 amino acids long. J was trimmed by 8 bases and V by 4 bases; bases with no gene match: 6. CDR3: CASSSWGQGDSPLHF. In DNA, the CDR3 is TGTGCCAGCAGCTCTTGGGGACAGGGAGATTCACCCCTCCACTTT. Looking up the rest from reference TRBV7-8 and TRBJ1-6 gives the full variable domain: GAGVSQSPRYKVAKRGQDVALRCDPISGHVSLFWYQQALGQGPEFLTYFQNEAQLDKSGLPSDRFFAERPEGSVSTLKIQRTQQEDSAVYLCASSSWGQGDSPLHFGNGTRLTVT.

This sequence joins TRBV7-3 and TRBJ2-1; 10 bases fit TRBD2. CDR3 length: 14 residues. V was pared by 4 bases and J by 6 bases, with 3 bases of the junction left unmatched. Germline V gene data show CDR1 as SGHTA and CDR2 as FQGTGA. The CDR3: CASSSLAGPNEQFF. As DNA, the CDR3 is TGTGCCAGCAGCTCACTAGCGGGGCCCAATGAGCAGTTCTTC. The whole variable domain, remainder taken from reference TRBV7-3 and TRBJ2-1, is GAGVSQTPSNKVTEKGKYVELRCDPISGHTALYWYRQSLGQGPEFLIYFQGTGAADDSGLPNDRFFAVRPEGSVSTLKIQRTERGDSAVYLCASSSLAGPNEQFFGPGTRLTVL.

V and J are TRBV4-1 and TRBJ1-6; possibly TRBD1 for D (6 bases). The V end lost 0 bases, the J end lost 10 bases, and 16 bases lay between the germline ends. CDR1 and CDR2 from the germline V gene are MGHRA and YSYEKL. The CDR3 has 16 amino acids. DNA of the CDR3: TGCGCCAGCAGCCAAGACCTACAGGGTACGGGGTCACCCCTCCACTTT. Protein: CASSQDLQGTGSPLHF.

This chain uses TRBV6-1 with TRBJ1-2; TRBD1 matches 7 bases. This CDR3 contains 14 residues. The germline gives CDR1 MNHNS, CDR2 SASEGT. V was pared by 2 bases and J by 3 bases, with 3 bases of the junction left unmatched. This chain's CDR3 is CASSERGPDYGYTF. For the CDR3, the DNA is TGTGCCAGCAGTGAAAGGGGGCCCGACTATGGCTACACCTTC.

The genes are TRBV6-5 and TRBJ1-3; 7 bases match TRBD1. The germline CDR1 and CDR2 sequences are MNHEY and SVGAGI. Trimming removed 7 bases from V and 2 bases from J; junction bases left unmatched: 8. CDR3 length equals 15 residues. For the CDR3, the DNA is TGTGCCAGCACCGTTACAGGGGCCGCTGGAAACACCATATATTTT. Translating gives CASTVTGAAGNTIYF.

In this sample, this clone turned up once. The rearrangement uses TRBV28 and TRBJ1-2; 8 nucleotides align to TRBD1. Germline CDR1 and CDR2: MDHEN and SYDVKM. This CDR3 region has 14 residues. V trimming: 1 base; J trimming: 6 bases; junction bases outside the gene matches: 4. The CDR3: CASSLLGRGHGYTF. CDR3 bases: TGTGCCAGCAGTTTATTGGGCAGGGGGCATGGCTACACCTTC.

V is TRBV28 and J is TRBJ2-7, with 7 bases lining up with TRBD2. Germline CDR1 MDHEN, CDR2 SYDVKM. J was trimmed by 3 bases and V by 2 bases; bases with no gene match: 4. The CDR3 totals 14 residues. CDR3 bases: TGTGCCAGCAGTTTAGCGGGAGACCGCTACGAGCAGTACTTC. This gives the protein CASSLAGDRYEQYF. The full variable domain, rest sourced from reference TRBV28 and TRBJ2-7, is DVKVTQSSRYLVKRTGEKVFLECVQDMDHENMFWYRQDPGLGLRLIYFSYDVKMKEKGDIPEGYSVSREKKERFSLILESASTNQTSMYLCASSLAGDRYEQYFGPGTRLTVT.

The CDR3 reads CASSQETSGGIQETQYF. The CDR3 bases are TGTGCCAGCAGCCAAGAGACTAGCGGGGGGATACAAGAGACCCAGTACTTC. This chain connects TRBV3-1 (or the pseudogene TRBV3-2) to TRBJ2-5; 13 bases line up with TRBD2. CDR1 and CDR2 (germline): LGHDT, YNNKEL (reference sequence). V lost 0 bases and J lost 2; bases outside the gene matches: 3. The CDR3 consists of 17 residues.

This clone has only one observation. The chain carries TRBV6-6 and TRBJ1-2, with 9 nucleotides matching TRBD1. Losses at the gene ends were 4 bases for V and 8 bases for J; bases not matched to a gene: 8. Germline V lookup: CDR1 MNHNY, CDR2 SVGAGI (reference sequence). The length of the CDR3 is 14 residues. The CDR3 sequence is CASSLRQGEGGYTF. In DNA, the CDR3 is TGTGCCAGCAGTTTACGACAGGGGGAAGGAGGCTACACCTTC.

The chain combines TRBV2 with TRBJ1-1; possible D gene TRBD1, 6 bases. The germline V gene has CDR1 SNHLY and CDR2 FYNNEI. This CDR3 comprises 14 residues. Trimming shortened V by 7 bases and J by 2 bases, and 14 bases separated the two germline ends. CDR3 sequence: CASKVRGRNTEAFF. CDR3 nucleotides: TGTGCCAGCAAGGTCAGGGGAAGAAACACTGAAGCTTTCTTT.